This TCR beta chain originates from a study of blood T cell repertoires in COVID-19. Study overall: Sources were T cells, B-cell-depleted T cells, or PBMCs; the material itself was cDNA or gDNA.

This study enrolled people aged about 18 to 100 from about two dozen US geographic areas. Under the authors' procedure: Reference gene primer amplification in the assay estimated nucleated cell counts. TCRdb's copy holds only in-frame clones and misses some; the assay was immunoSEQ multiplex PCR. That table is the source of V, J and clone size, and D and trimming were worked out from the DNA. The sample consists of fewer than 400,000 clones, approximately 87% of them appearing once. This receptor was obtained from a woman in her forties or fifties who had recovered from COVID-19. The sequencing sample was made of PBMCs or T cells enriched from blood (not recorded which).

The CDR3 nucleotides read TGCGCCAGCAGCTATGGGGGAGCGCTGGGGGCAAACGAGCAGTACTTC. Its translation is CASSYGGALGANEQYF. This chain connects TRBV5-1 to TRBJ2-7; tentative D call: TRBD1 (6 bases). Trimming stripped 3 bases from V and 5 bases from J, with 21 bases between. Germline lookup yields CDR1 SGHRS and CDR2 YFSETQ. The CDR3 covers 16 residues.